Below, 16 T cell receptor beta chains from the same sample are listed, as sequenced in a study of spatial heterogeneity in lung cancer. TCRdb re-derived calls from the 5' RACE reads in MiXCR, one entry per CDR3 protein. Of 77,000 or so distinct CDR3 sequences detected, 15% to 25% appear once; the ten largest clones hold roughly 5.6%. The time point here: sample taken at primary tumor resection. The study sequenced unsorted whole RNA from tumor, nontumor lung or frozen PBMC. Source: PBMCs, taken at surgery. Receptors originate from a male donor with early-stage non-small cell lung cancer.

The rearrangement links TRBV24-1 to TRBJ2-3; TRBD2 matches 11 bases. The CDR3 is made up of 16 amino acids. J gave up 3 bases and V 2 bases, and 3 bases lay outside the gene matches. The germline V gene encodes CDR1 KGHDR and CDR2 SFDVKD. Here the CDR3 DNA reads TGTGCCACCAGTGATTACCGACTAGCGGGGACAGATACGCAGTATTTT. Translating it yields CATSDYRLAGTDTQYF.

This sequence joins TRBV5-1 and TRBJ2-7; D is perhaps TRBD1 (6 bases). This CDR3 spans 14 amino acids. Trimming left V 5 bases short and J 4 bases short, with 16 bases between. The germline V gene encodes CDR1 SGHRS and CDR2 YFSETQ. The CDR3 region has the DNA TGCGCCAGCAGACTGGGTGGGGGCAGTTACGAGCAGTACTTC. Its protein is CASRLGGGSYEQYF.

Turning to this clonotype: One end of the junction varies from germline; a read error may be responsible. The J gene is TRBJ2-1, the V gene TRBV7-2; 10 nucleotides agree with TRBD1. Germline V gives CDR1 SGHTA, CDR2 FQGNSA. The CDR3 spans 15 residues. CDR3 DNA sequence: TGTGCCAGCACCCCGGGACAGGGGATCTACAATGAACAGTTCTTC. It codes for CASTPGQGIYNEQFF.

This clonotype was seen many times. The chain uses TRBV29-1 and TRBJ2-6; D is unclear. Germline V gives CDR1 SQVTM, CDR2 ANQGSEA. Trimming shortened V by 6 bases and J by 0 bases, and 12 bases separated the two germline ends. This CDR3 contains 15 residues. CDR3 sequence: CSVPEGVSGANVLTF. CDR3 coding DNA: TGCAGCGTCCCAGAAGGAGTCTCTGGGGCCAACGTCCTGACTTTC.

This clonotype showed up just once. The CDR3 spells CASSHLAGTETQYF. Here the CDR3 DNA reads TGTGCCAGCAGCCACTTGGCGGGGACAGAGACCCAGTACTTC. The V gene is TRBV12-3 or TRBV12-4, the J gene TRBJ2-5; weak D call: TRBD2 (6 bases). There are 14 residues in the CDR3. V lost 6 bases and J 4 bases, leaving 15 bases between the germline ends.

This clonotype appeared a few times. An end of the junction does not agree with germline; a read error may underlie this. This sequence joins TRBV7-2 and TRBJ1-2; no clear D gene. Germline lookup yields CDR1 SGHTA and CDR2 FQGNSA. The CDR3 contains 15 residues. In DNA, the CDR3 is TGCGCCAGCAGCCCCCAGACCGGCTCGAGATATGGCTACACCTTC. This gives the protein CASSPQTGSRYGYTF.

V usage is TRBV2 and J usage is TRBJ2-5; D possibly corresponds to TRBD2 (5 bases). V was shortened by 5 bases and J by 5 bases, with 12 bases between the two germline ends. CDR1 and CDR2 from the germline V gene are SNHLY and FYNNEI. The CDR3 contains 13 residues. CDR3 sequence (DNA): TGTGCCAGCAGTTTTCGGGGTTCGGAGACCCAGTACTTC. This encodes CASSFRGSETQYF.

There are a few counts of this clonotype. V and J are TRBV24-1 and TRBJ1-1; D perhaps matches TRBD1 (5 bases). V lost 9 bases and J 3 bases, leaving 13 bases between the germline ends. The CDR3 length is 13 residues. Looked up from germline, CDR1 is KGHDR and CDR2 is SFDVKD. CDR3 DNA: TGTGCCACCCGACAGACTGGGGACACTGAAGCTTTCTTT. It encodes CATRQTGDTEAFF.

The rearrangement joins TRBV10-1 to TRBJ2-3, with 9 bases matching TRBD2. After removal of 0 bases from V and 5 bases from J, the junction contained 6 bases not matched to a gene. Germline CDR1 WNHNN, CDR2 SYGVQD (reference sequence). The CDR3 runs 16 residues. CDR3 in DNA: TGCGCCAGCAGTGAGTCGATAGCGGGAGATATAGATACGCAGTATTTT. This encodes CASSESIAGDIDTQYF.

In this sample, this clonotype turned up a few times. The chain combines TRBV11-3 with TRBJ2-1; D may be TRBD1 or TRBD2 (6 bases each). Germline values: CDR1 SGHNT, CDR2 YENEEA. CDR3 length equals 15 residues. The V end lost 5 bases, the J end lost 1 base, and 12 bases lay between the germline ends. CDR3: CASSPRDKSYNEQFF. The CDR3 nucleotides read TGTGCCAGCAGCCCGCGGGACAAGTCCTACAATGAGCAGTTCTTC. The full variable domain, rest sourced from reference TRBV11-3 and TRBJ2-1, is EAGVVQSPRYKIIEKKQPVAFWCNPISGHNTLYWYLQNLGQGPELLIRYENEEAVDDSQLPKDRFSAERLKGVDSTLKIQPAELGDSAVYLCASSPRDKSYNEQFFGPGTRLTVL.

This clonotype has more than one count but fewer than ten. The chain carries TRBV25-1 and TRBJ2-7; D possibly uses TRBD1 or TRBD2 (6 bases each). CDR1 is MGHDK and CDR2 is SYGVNS in the germline V gene. V was trimmed by 9 bases and J by 1 base, leaving 13 bases between them. The CDR3 covers 13 residues. The CDR3 reads CASRRGLSYEQYF. In DNA, the CDR3 is TGTGCCAGTCGGAGGGGGTTGTCCTACGAGCAGTACTTC.

Only a few counts were recorded for this clonotype. The V call is TRBV7-2, the J call TRBJ2-1; possible D gene TRBD2, 6 bases. V dropped 1 base and J dropped 8 bases, with 12 bases sitting between them. Germline CDR1 is SGHTA and CDR2 is FQGNSA. This CDR3 spans 14 amino acids. The CDR3 loop reads CASSLGGTADEQFF. The CDR3, as DNA: TGTGCCAGCAGCTTAGGTGGGACTGCGGATGAGCAGTTCTTC.

The chain employs TRBV27 and TRBJ1-5, with D perhaps TRBD1 (5 bases). This CDR3 contains 13 residues. Germline CDR1 reads MNHEY; CDR2 reads SMNVEV (reference sequence). The CDR3: CPLPQGPGQPQHF. The CDR3 DNA sequence: TGTCCTCTTCCGCAGGGCCCTGGGCAGCCCCAGCATTTT.

This clonotype showed up just a few times. Here the CDR3 reads CASSRTGQNQPQHF. CDR3 nucleotides: TGTGCCAGCAGTAGAACGGGACAAAATCAGCCCCAGCATTTT. The chain employs TRBV27 and TRBJ1-5; a weak D match, TRBD1 (6 bases). The CDR3 loop spans 14 amino acids. Germline assignment: CDR1 MNHEY and CDR2 SMNVEV (reference sequence). V shed 5 bases and J shed 4 bases, with 12 bases lying between them.

V usage is TRBV3-1 and J usage is TRBJ2-5, with 12 bases aligning to TRBD2. The CDR3 totals 17 residues. V lost 4 bases to trimming and J lost 0 bases; unmatched junction nucleotides: 6. Germline values: CDR1 LGHDT, CDR2 YNNKEL (reference sequence). The CDR3, as DNA: TGTGCCAGCAGCCTCCGGACTAGCGGGACCTACCAAGAGACCCAGTACTTC. It is translated as CASSLRTSGTYQETQYF.

The chain links TRBV24-1 to TRBJ2-3; D gene uncertain. The V gene's germline CDR1 is KGHDR and CDR2 SFDVKD. V lost 3 bases and J 4 bases, leaving 16 bases between the germline ends. The CDR3 runs 16 residues. The CDR3 protein is CATSDGDGVRADTQYF. Here the CDR3 DNA reads TGTGCCACCAGTGATGGTGATGGGGTAAGGGCAGATACGCAGTATTTT.